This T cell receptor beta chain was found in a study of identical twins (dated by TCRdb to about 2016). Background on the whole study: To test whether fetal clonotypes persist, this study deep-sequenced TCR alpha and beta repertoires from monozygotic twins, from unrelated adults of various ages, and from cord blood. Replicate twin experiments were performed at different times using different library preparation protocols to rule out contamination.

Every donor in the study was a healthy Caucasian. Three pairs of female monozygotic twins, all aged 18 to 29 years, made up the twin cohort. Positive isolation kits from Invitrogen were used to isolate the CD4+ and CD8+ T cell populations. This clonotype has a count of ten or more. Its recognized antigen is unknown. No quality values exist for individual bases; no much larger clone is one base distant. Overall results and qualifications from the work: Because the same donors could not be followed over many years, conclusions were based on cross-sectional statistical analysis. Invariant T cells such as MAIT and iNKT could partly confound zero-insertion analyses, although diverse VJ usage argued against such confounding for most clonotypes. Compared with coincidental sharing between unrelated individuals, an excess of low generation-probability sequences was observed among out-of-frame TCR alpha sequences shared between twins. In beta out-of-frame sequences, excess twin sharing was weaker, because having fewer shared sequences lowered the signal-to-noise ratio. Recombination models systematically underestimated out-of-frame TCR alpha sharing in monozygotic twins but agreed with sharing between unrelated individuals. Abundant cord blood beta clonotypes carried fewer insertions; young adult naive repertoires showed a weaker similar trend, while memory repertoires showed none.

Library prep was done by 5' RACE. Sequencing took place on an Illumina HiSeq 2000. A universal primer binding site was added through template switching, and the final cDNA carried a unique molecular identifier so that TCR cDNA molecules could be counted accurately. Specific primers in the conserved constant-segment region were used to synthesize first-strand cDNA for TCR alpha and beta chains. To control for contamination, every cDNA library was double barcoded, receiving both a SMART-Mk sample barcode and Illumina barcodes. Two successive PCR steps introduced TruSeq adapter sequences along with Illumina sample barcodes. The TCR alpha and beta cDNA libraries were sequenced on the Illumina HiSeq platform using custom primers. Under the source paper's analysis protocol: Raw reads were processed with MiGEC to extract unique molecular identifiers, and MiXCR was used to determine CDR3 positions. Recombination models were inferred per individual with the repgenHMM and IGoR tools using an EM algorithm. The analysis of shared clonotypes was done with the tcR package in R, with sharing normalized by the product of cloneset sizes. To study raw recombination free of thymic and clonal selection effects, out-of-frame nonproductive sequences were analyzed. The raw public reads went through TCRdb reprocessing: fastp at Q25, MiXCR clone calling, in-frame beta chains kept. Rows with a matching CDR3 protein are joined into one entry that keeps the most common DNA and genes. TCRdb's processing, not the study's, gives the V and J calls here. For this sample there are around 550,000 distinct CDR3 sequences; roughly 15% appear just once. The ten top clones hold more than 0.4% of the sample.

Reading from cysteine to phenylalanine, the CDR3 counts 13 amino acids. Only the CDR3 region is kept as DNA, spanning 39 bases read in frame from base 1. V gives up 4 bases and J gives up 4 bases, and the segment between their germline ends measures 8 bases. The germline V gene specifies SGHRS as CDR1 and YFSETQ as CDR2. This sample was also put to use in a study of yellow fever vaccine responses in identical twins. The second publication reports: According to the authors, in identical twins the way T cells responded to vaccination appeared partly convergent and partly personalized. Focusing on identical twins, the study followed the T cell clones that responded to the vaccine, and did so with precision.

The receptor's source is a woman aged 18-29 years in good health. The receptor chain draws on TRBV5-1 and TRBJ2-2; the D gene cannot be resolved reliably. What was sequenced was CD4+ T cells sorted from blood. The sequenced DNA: TGCGCCAGCAGCCCCCTAGGCACCGGGGAGCTGTTTTTT. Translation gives CASSPLGTGELFF.